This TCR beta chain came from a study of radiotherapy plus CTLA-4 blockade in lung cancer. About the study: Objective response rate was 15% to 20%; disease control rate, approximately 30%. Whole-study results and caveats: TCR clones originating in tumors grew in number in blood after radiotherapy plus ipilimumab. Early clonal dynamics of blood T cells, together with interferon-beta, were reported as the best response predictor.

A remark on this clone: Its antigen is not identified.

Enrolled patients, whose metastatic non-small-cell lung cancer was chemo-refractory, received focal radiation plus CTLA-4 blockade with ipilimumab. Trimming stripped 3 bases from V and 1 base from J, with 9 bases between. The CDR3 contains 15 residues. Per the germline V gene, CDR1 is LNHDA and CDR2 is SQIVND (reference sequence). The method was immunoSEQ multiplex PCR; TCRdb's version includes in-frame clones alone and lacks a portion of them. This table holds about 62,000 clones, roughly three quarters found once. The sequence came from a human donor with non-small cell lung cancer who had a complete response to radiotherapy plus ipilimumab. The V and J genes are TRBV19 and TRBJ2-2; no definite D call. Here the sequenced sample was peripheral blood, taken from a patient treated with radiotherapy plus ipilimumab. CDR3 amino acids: CASSMAPMNTGELFF. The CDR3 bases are TGTGCCAGTAGTATGGCACCGATGAACACCGGGGAGCTGTTTTTT.